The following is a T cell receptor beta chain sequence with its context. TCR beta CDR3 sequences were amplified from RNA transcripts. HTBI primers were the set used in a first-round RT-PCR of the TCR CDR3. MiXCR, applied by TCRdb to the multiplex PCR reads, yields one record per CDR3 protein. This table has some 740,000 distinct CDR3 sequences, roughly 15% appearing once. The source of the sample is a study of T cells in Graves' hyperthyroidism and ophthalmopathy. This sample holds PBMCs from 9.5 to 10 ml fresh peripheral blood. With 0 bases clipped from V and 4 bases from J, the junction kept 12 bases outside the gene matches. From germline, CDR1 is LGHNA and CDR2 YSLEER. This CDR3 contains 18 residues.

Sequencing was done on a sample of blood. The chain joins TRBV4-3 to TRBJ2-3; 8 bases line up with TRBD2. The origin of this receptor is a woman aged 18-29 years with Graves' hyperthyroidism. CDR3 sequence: CASSQERVYGRAPDTQYF. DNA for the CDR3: TGCGCCAGCAGCCAAGAAAGGGTTTACGGGAGGGCCCCAGATACGCAGTATTTT.